The subject of this entry is one T cell receptor beta chain. Assay: immunoSEQ multiplex PCR; the TCRdb copy retains only in-frame clones and omits some. The sample records about 150,000 clones, approximately 88% being singletons. Germline trimming cut 2 bases from V and 0 bases from J; bases unmatched to any gene: 6. CDR1 SGHRS and CDR2 YFSETQ come from the germline V gene. The CDR3 has 16 residues. The source of the sample is a study of T cell responses to AZD1222 COVID-19 vaccine. Sequencing used peripheral blood, obtained on day 0 of AZD1222 vaccination. The rearrangement uses TRBV5-1 and TRBJ2-3; 7 nucleotides agree with TRBD1. The source of this sequence is an adult in good health. The CDR3 DNA reads TGCGCCAGCAGCTTAACGACAGGGCCTAGCACAGATACGCAGTATTTT. Protein: CASSLTTGPSTDTQYF.